This T cell receptor beta chain came from a study of blood T cell repertoires in COVID-19. This clone was counted a few times. The assay was immunoSEQ multiplex PCR, and TCRdb's table has in-frame clones only and misses some. The table has about 70,000 clones, about nine tenths seen once. V trimming: 4 bases; J trimming: 6 bases; junction bases outside the gene matches: 4. CDR3 size: 13 residues. The germline V gene has CDR1 SGHAT and CDR2 FQDESV (reference sequence). This TCR was recovered from an older woman with acute or convalescent COVID-19. The V and J genes are TRBV11-1 and TRBJ2-3; 7 positions match TRBD2. Sequencing was carried out using peripheral blood. The CDR3 nucleotides read TGTGCCAGCAGCTGGGGAGGGGTGGATACGCAGTATTTT. Its protein product is CASSWGGVDTQYF.